These 18 T cell receptor beta chains came from one sample sequenced in a study of T-cell reconstitution after alpha-beta-depleted transplantation in children. A library of TCRbeta sequences, prepared with unique molecular identifiers, was generated. TCRdb ran MiXCR on the PCR reads and lists one entry per CDR3 protein. The table lists fewer than 700,000 distinct CDR3 sequences, 23% of them singletons, with roughly an eighth in the top ten. The sequencing here drew on PBMCs, mostly from graft donor cells, taken 360 days after TCRalphabeta/CD19-depleted stem cell transplant. These receptors were taken from a boy under two years old who had a stem cell transplant for acute myeloid leukemia, so the T cells may come from the graft donor.

V is TRBV20-1 and J is TRBJ2-7, with D possibly called TRBD1 or TRBD2 (6 bases each). Germline V gene data show CDR1 as DFQATT and CDR2 as SNEGSKA (reference sequence). With 3 bases removed from V and 0 bases from J, the gap between germline ends came to 15 bases. The CDR3 totals 15 residues. CDR3 amino acids: CSARGRGLLSYEQYV. Written as DNA, the CDR3 is TGCAGTGCTAGGGGACGGGGGCTCCTCTCCTACGAGCAGTACGTC.

This clonotype was detected only a few times. J is TRBJ2-5 and V is TRBV20-1; D uncertain. V shed 3 bases and J shed 1 base, with 12 bases lying between them. This CDR3 is 14 amino acids long. Germline CDR1 and CDR2: DFQATT and SNEGSKA (reference sequence). CDR3 amino acids: CSASPGAFQETQYF. The CDR3 nucleotides are TGCAGTGCTAGCCCAGGAGCCTTCCAAGAGACCCAGTACTTC.

The chain has TRBV6-5 and TRBJ2-7; no clear D. The CDR3 is 14 amino acids. V was pared by 2 bases and J by 3 bases, with 11 bases between. Germline assignment: CDR1 MNHEY and CDR2 SVGAGI. The CDR3 DNA sequence: TGTGCCAGCAGTTACCGAGCCGGCGGCTACGAGCAGTACGTC. It translates to CASSYRAGGYEQYV.

The sample holds a few counts of this clonotype. Here the CDR3 reads CASSFGQGRTDTQYF. Here the CDR3 DNA reads TGTGCCAGCAGTTTCGGGCAGGGCAGGACAGATACGCAGTATTTT. The chain links TRBV12-3 or TRBV12-4 to TRBJ2-3; possibly TRBD1 for D (5 bases). The CDR3 extends over 15 amino acids. Trimming took off 3 bases at V and 3 bases at J, with 13 bases between the two ends.

The rearrangement joins TRBV29-1 to TRBJ2-5; D is undetermined. CDR3 length: 13 residues. Germline V gives CDR1 SQVTM, CDR2 ANQGSEA. Trimming stripped 5 bases from V and 5 bases from J, with 15 bases between. CDR3 sequence: CSVSFGYWETQYF. The CDR3 nucleotides are TGCAGCGTTTCCTTTGGGTACTGGGAGACCCAGTACTTC. The full variable domain, its missing parts supplied by reference TRBV29-1 and TRBJ2-5, is SAVISQKPSRDICQRGTSLTIQCQVDSQVTMMFWYRQQPGQSLTLIATANQGSEATYESGFVIDKFPISRPNLTFSTLTVSNMSPEDSSIYLCSVSFGYWETQYFGPGTRLLVL.

This clonotype was seen many times. The chain joins TRBV11-3 to TRBJ2-7; 12 positions match TRBD2. There are 18 residues in the CDR3. V dropped 5 bases and J dropped 4; count of bases not matched to a gene: 15. Germline CDR1 SGHNT, CDR2 YENEEA. Here the CDR3 reads CASSLLKTSGGQAYEQYF. CDR3 DNA: TGTGCCAGCAGCCTACTAAAGACTAGCGGGGGCCAGGCGTACGAGCAGTACTTC. The variable domain in full, completed from reference TRBV11-3 and TRBJ2-7, reads EAGVVQSPRYKIIEKKQPVAFWCNPISGHNTLYWYLQNLGQGPELLIRYENEEAVDDSQLPKDRFSAERLKGVDSTLKIQPAELGDSAVYLCASSLLKTSGGQAYEQYFGPGTRLTVT.

This clonotype turned up a few times. The rearrangement joins TRBV12-3 or TRBV12-4 to TRBJ1-1; no clear D gene. CDR3 length: 17 residues. The V end lost 5 bases, the J end lost 4 bases, and 23 bases lay between the germline ends. The CDR3 protein is CASSSLWAGSLGTEAFF. CDR3 in DNA: TGTGCCAGCAGTAGTCTGTGGGCAGGTAGCCTGGGCACTGAAGCTTTCTTT.

This clonotype was seen more than once but under ten times. The chain uses TRBV9 and TRBJ1-6, with D possibly matching TRBD1 (5 bases). Trimming removed 0 bases from V and 10 bases from J, with 14 bases in between. Germline V CDR1 and CDR2: SGDLS, YYNGEE. The CDR3 runs to 15 residues. Written as DNA, the CDR3 is TGTGCCAGCAGCGTAGCGGAGGGGCTGGCCTCACCCCTCCACTTT. Translated: CASSVAEGLASPLHF.

This clonotype was seen at least ten times. This sequence joins TRBV12-3 or TRBV12-4 and TRBJ2-2, with TRBD1 identical over 7 bases. V was pared by 6 bases and J by 6 bases, with 10 bases of the junction left unmatched. The CDR3 is 15 amino acids. This CDR3 reads CASRVTGVRAGELFF. CDR3 sequence (DNA): TGTGCCAGCAGAGTCACAGGGGTACGGGCCGGGGAGCTGTTTTTT.

In this sample, this clonotype turned up a few times. The chain links TRBV6-2 or TRBV6-3 to TRBJ1-5, with 7 bases identical to TRBD1. The V gene's germline CDR1 is MNHEY and CDR2 SVGEGT. The V segment lost 5 bases and the J segment 13 bases; nucleotides outside the gene matches: 8. The CDR3 extends over 12 amino acids. CDR3 loop: CASSIWGGQQHF. CDR3 DNA sequence: TGTGCCAGCAGTATATGGGGGGGACAGCAGCATTTT.

CDR3 in amino acids: CASSYSPGLVRGTGELFF. The CDR3 nucleotides are TGTGCCAGCAGTTACTCGCCAGGGTTGGTTAGGGGCACCGGGGAGCTGTTTTTT. This chain uses TRBV6-5 with TRBJ2-2; a possible D gene is TRBD1 (5 bases). This CDR3 comprises 18 residues. Germline V CDR1 and CDR2: MNHEY, SVGAGI. Trimming removed 0 bases from V and 4 bases from J, with 18 bases in between.

The J gene is TRBJ2-1, the V gene TRBV20-1; TRBD2 is a possible D gene (5 bases). The germline gives CDR1 DFQATT, CDR2 SNEGSKA (reference sequence). The length of the CDR3 is 15 residues. V was pared by 3 bases and J by 7 bases, with 19 bases between. As DNA, the CDR3 is TGCAGTGCTAGCCCCGAGCCGGGGTCGGGGAATGAGCAGTTCTTC. Amino acids: CSASPEPGSGNEQFF.

This sequence joins TRBV28 and TRBJ1-5; TRBD1 agrees at 7 bases. The germline V gene has CDR1 MDHEN and CDR2 SYDVKM. CDR3 length: 14 amino acids. J was trimmed by 9 bases and V by 1 base; bases with no gene match: 6. In nucleotides, the CDR3 is TGTGCCAGCAGTTTATCAGGGGGACGGAGGCCCCAGCATTTT. Residues: CASSLSGGRRPQHF.

The rearrangement links TRBV20-1 to TRBJ1-1; TRBD1 matches 8 bases. The trim removed 7 bases at V and 3 bases at J, leaving 7 bases unmatched. This CDR3 contains 13 residues. Germline CDR1 reads DFQATT; CDR2 reads SNEGSKA (reference sequence). This CDR3 is CSVPDRADTEAFF. The CDR3 DNA is TGCAGTGTTCCGGACAGGGCGGACACTGAAGCTTTCTTT.

The V gene is TRBV7-2, the J gene TRBJ2-3; no definite D call. Trimming took off 1 base at V and 4 bases at J, with 12 bases between the two ends. In germline, CDR1 is SGHTA, CDR2 FQGNSA. The CDR3 is made up of 15 amino acids. The CDR3 nucleotides read TGTGCCAGCAGCTTAGTGACCCCCCCCGCAGATACGCAGTATTTT. Translation gives CASSLVTPPADTQYF.

The V gene is TRBV5-1, the J gene TRBJ2-1; 9 positions match TRBD1. The CDR3 contains 15 residues. Germline CDR1 SGHRS, CDR2 YFSETQ. Trimming took 2 bases from V and 9 from J; bases not matched to a gene: 9. This CDR3 reads CASSLSDRGYGEQFF. CDR3 coding DNA: TGCGCCAGCAGCTTATCTGACAGGGGGTACGGTGAGCAGTTCTTC.

The sample holds many counts of this clonotype. The gene calls are TRBV20-1 and TRBJ1-2, with D perhaps TRBD1 (5 bases). V lost 8 bases and J lost 8, with 15 bases in between. CDR3 length equals 11 residues. Germline-derived CDR1 and CDR2 are DFQATT and SNEGSKA (reference sequence). The CDR3 bases are TGCAGTCCCAGGGCTAGTCGGGGCTACACCTTC. Translated: CSPRASRGYTF.

The sample holds many counts of this clonotype. The chain uses TRBV20-1 and TRBJ2-3, with a weak D call TRBD2 (5 bases). Germline CDR1 is DFQATT and CDR2 is SNEGSKA (reference sequence). The CDR3 consists of 13 residues. V was pared by 6 bases and J by 0 bases, with 10 bases between. This CDR3 is CSARTPSTDTQYF. The DNA of the CDR3 is TGCAGTGCCAGGACTCCTAGCACAGATACGCAGTATTTT.